The 10 T cell receptor beta chains in this list originate from one sample, sequenced in a study of T cells in Graves' hyperthyroidism and ophthalmopathy. Amplification of TCR beta CDR3 regions was performed using RNA transcripts as template. Carried out on the TCR CDR3, a first-round RT-PCR used the HTBI primer set. TCRdb re-called the multiplex PCR reads through MiXCR, storing one row per CDR3 protein. The profile covers hundreds of thousands of distinct CDR3 sequences, with around 15% appearing a single time and 4.3% taken by the ten largest. Input material: blood. Every receptor here comes from a woman aged 40 to 50 with Graves' ophthalmopathy.

This clonotype was observed at least ten times. The chain employs TRBV12-3 or TRBV12-4 and TRBJ2-7; D remains ambiguous. The length of the CDR3 is 14 residues. V gave up 2 bases and J gave up 3 bases, with 11 bases separating them. CDR3 region: CASSLSTNNYEQYF. CDR3 nucleotides: TGTGCCAGCAGTTTATCGACAAATAACTACGAGCAGTACTTC.

This clonotype was counted between two and nine times. This chain links TRBV19 with TRBJ2-7, with 10 bases aligning to TRBD2. Trimming cost V 7 bases and J 0 bases; bases outside gene matches: 6. The CDR3 is made up of 15 amino acids. Germline CDR1 reads LNHDA; CDR2 reads SQIVND (reference sequence). The CDR3 region has the DNA TGTGCCAGTAAACCCGGACTAGCGGACTCCTACGAGCAGTACTTC. Its protein product is CASKPGLADSYEQYF.

The chain employs TRBV27 and TRBJ2-7; unclear D gene. CDR3 length: 12 amino acids. The germline V and J ends were trimmed by 5 bases and 7 bases, with 12 bases remaining between them. Germline CDR1 and CDR2: MNHEY and SMNVEV (reference sequence). This CDR3 reads CASSTGSREQYF. CDR3 DNA: TGTGCCAGCAGTACCGGGTCCAGGGAGCAGTACTTC.

This clonotype has ten or more counts. J is TRBJ2-6 and V is TRBV2, with D perhaps matching TRBD1 or TRBD2 (5 bases each). This CDR3 contains 16 residues. Trimming pared 7 bases from V and 0 bases from J, leaving 13 bases between. Germline V gives CDR1 SNHLY, CDR2 FYNNEI. This chain's CDR3 is CASTGKGPSGANVLTF. The CDR3, as DNA: TGTGCCAGCACGGGAAAGGGGCCCTCTGGGGCCAACGTCCTGACTTTC.

This clonotype was counted at least ten times. CDR3 DNA sequence: TGTGCCAGTAGTGGTGGGCGGGAGGTAAACACCGGGGAGCTGTTTTTT. This codes for CASSGGREVNTGELFF. The V gene is TRBV19, the J gene TRBJ2-2; 8 bases match TRBD2. CDR1 and CDR2 (germline): LNHDA, SQIVND (reference sequence). CDR3 length: 16 amino acids. V was clipped by 5 bases and J by 2 bases; unmatched bases: 7.

This clonotype was seen a few times. DNA for the CDR3: TGTGCCTCGGGGCTTTTGCAGCCCCAGCATTTT. It translates to CASGLLQPQHF. The rearrangement links TRBV9 to TRBJ1-5, with a possible D match to TRBD1 (5 bases). This CDR3 has 11 amino acids. Germline-derived CDR1 and CDR2 are SGDLS and YYNGEE. Trimming stripped 10 bases from V and 7 bases from J, with 12 bases between.

This clonotype was observed a handful of times. Just one base apart from a much larger clone, this may be a read error. The CDR3 loop reads CASKEASTGGETQHF. The CDR3 DNA follows: TGTGCCAGCAAAGAAGCTTCGACAGGGGGAGAGACCCAGCACTTC. This sequence joins TRBV28 and TRBJ2-5; TRBD1 matches at 9 bases. Germline assignment: CDR1 MDHEN and CDR2 SYDVKM. The CDR3 spans 15 residues. The whole variable domain, filled in from reference TRBV28 and TRBJ2-5, reads DVKVTQSSRYLVKRTGEKVFLECVQDMDHENMFWYRQDPGLGLRLIYFSYDVKMKEKGDIPEGYSVSREKKERFSLILESASTNQTSMYLCASKEASTGGETQHFGPGTRLLVL.

This clonotype was seen a few times. V is TRBV6-5 and J is TRBJ2-7, with 10 bases that match TRBD1. Germline assignment: CDR1 MNHEY and CDR2 SVGAGI. This CDR3 is 15 amino acids long. V was clipped by 0 bases and J by 9 bases; unmatched bases: 8. CDR3 sequence (DNA): TGTGCCAGCAGTTACTCCCGGGGACAGGGGAGGGGGCAGTACTTC. This translates into CASSYSRGQGRGQYF.

The chain is built from TRBV7-9 and TRBJ2-7; the match to TRBD1 covers 9 bases. This CDR3 has 14 amino acids. The germline V gene has CDR1 SEHNR and CDR2 FQNEAQ (reference sequence). Germline trimming cut 3 bases from V and 5 bases from J; bases unmatched to any gene: 5. DNA of the CDR3: TGTGCCAGCAGCTTTGGGGGACAGGGCCACGAGCAGTACTTC. It codes for CASSFGGQGHEQYF.

This clonotype was detected only a few times. The chain carries TRBV28 and TRBJ2-5, with TRBD2 as a possible D gene (5 bases). V was clipped by 9 bases and J by 5 bases, with 10 bases between them. The CDR3 has 11 residues. From germline, CDR1 is MDHEN and CDR2 SYDVKM. As DNA, the CDR3 is TGTGCCAGTGGCGGGCTGGAGACCCAGTACTTC. Residues: CASGGLETQYF.